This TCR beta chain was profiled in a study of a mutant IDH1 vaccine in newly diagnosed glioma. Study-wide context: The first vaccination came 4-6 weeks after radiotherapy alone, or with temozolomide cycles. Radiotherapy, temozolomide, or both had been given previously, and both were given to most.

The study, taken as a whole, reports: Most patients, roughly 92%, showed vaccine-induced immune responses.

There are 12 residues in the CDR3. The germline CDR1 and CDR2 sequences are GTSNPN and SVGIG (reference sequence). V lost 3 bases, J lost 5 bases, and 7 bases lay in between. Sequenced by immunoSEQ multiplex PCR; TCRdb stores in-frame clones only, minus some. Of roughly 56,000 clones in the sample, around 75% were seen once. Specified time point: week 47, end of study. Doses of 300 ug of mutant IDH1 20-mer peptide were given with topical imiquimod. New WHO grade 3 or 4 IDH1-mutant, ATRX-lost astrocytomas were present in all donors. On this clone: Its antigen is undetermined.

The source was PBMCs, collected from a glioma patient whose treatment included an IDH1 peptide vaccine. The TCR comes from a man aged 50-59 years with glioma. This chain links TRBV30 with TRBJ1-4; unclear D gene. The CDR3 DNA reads TGTGCCTGGAGCTTGGGGAATGAAAAACTGTTTTTT. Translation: CAWSLGNEKLFF.